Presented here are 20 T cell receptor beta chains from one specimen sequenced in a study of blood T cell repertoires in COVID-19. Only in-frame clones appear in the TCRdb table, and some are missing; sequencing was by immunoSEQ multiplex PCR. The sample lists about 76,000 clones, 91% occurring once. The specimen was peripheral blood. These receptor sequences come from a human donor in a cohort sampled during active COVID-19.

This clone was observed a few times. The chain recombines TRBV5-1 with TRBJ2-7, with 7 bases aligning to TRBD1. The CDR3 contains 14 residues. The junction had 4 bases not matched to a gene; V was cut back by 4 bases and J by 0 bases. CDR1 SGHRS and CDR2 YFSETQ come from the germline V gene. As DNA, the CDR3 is TGCGCCAGCAGCGGACAGGTTAGCTCCTACGAGCAGTACTTC. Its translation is CASSGQVSSYEQYF. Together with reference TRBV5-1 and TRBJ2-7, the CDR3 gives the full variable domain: KAGVTQTPRYLIKTRGQQVTLSCSPISGHRSVSWYQQTPGQGLQFLFEYFSETQRNKGNFPGRFSGRQFSNSRSEMNVSTLELGDSALYLCASSGQVSSYEQYFGPGTRLTVT.

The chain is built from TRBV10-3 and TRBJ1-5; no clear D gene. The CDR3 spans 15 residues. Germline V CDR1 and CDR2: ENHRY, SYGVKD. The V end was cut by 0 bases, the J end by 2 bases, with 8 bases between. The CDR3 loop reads CAISESEIRNQPQHF. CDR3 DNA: TGTGCCATCAGTGAGTCAGAGATCCGCAATCAGCCCCAGCATTTT.

The CDR3: CASISNPGDTEAFF. The CDR3 bases are TGCGCCAGCATCTCCAACCCAGGGGACACTGAAGCTTTCTTT. The chain combines TRBV5-1 with TRBJ1-1, with D tentatively TRBD1 (6 bases). The CDR3 totals 14 residues. Germline V CDR1 and CDR2: SGHRS, YFSETQ. Deletions cut 6 bases from V and 3 bases from J, with 15 bases between.

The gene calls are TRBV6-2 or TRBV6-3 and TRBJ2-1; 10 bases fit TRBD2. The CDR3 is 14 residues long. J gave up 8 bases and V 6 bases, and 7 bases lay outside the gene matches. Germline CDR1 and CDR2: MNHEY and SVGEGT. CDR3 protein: CASSERGGRDEQFF. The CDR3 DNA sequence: TGTGCCAGCAGCGAGCGGGGGGGCCGAGATGAGCAGTTCTTC.

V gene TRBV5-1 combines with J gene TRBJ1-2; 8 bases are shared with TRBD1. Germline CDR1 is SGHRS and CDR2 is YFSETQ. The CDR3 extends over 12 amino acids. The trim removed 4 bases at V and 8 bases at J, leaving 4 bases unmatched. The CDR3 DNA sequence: TGCGCCAGCAGCCTTACAGGGGGAGGCTACACCTTC. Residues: CASSLTGGGYTF.

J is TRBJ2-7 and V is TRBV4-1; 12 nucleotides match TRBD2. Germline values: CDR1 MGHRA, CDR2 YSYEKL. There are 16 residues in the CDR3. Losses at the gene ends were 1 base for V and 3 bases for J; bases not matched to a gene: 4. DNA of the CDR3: TGCGCCAGCAGCCAAGTACCTAGCGGGGGGGACTACGAGCAGTACTTC. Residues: CASSQVPSGGDYEQYF.

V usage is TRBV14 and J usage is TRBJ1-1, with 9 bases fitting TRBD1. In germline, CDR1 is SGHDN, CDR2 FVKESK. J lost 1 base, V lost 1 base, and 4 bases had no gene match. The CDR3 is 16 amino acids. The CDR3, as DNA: TGTGCCAGCAGCCAAGGACAGGGGGACCCGAACACTGAAGCTTTCTTT. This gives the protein CASSQGQGDPNTEAFF.

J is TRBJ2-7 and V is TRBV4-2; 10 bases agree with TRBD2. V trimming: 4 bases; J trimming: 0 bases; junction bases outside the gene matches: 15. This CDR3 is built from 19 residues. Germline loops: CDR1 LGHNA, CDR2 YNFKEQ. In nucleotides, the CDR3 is TGTGCCAGCAGCCGGGCTAGCGGGGGAGGCGTGAGGAGCTCCTACGAGCAGTACTTC. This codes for CASSRASGGGVRSSYEQYF.

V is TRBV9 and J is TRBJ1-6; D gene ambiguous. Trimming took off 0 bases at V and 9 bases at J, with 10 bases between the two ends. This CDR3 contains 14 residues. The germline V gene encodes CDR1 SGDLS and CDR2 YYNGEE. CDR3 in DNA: TGTGCCAGCAGCGTAGCCCAGGCTGCTTCACCCCTCCACTTT. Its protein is CASSVAQAASPLHF.

The CDR3 protein is CASSETHYGNQPQHF. DNA for the CDR3: TGTGCCAGTAGTGAGACACATTATGGCAATCAGCCCCAGCATTTT. This chain uses TRBV19 with TRBJ1-5, with D hard to call. Germline V lookup: CDR1 LNHDA, CDR2 SQIVND (reference sequence). This CDR3 region has 15 residues. The germline V and J ends were trimmed by 5 bases and 2 bases, with 13 bases remaining between them.

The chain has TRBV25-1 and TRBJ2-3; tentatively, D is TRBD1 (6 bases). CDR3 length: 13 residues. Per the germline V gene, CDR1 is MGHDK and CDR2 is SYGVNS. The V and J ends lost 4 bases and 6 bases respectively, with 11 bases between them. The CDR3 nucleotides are TGTGCCAGCAGTGGACAGGCAGCTGATACGCAGTATTTT. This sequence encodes CASSGQAADTQYF.

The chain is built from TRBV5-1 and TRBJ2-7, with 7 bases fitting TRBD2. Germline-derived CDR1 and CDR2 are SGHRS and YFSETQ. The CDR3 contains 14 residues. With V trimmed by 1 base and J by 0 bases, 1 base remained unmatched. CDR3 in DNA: TGCGCCAGCAGCTTGCAGCGGGACTCCTACGAGCAGTACTTC. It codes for CASSLQRDSYEQYF.

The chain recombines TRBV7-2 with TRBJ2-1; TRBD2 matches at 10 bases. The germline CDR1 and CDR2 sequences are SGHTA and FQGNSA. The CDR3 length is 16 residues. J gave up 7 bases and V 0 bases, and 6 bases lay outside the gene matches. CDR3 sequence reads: CASSLALAGVINEQFF. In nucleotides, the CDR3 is TGTGCCAGCAGCTTAGCTCTAGCGGGGGTGATAAATGAGCAGTTCTTC.

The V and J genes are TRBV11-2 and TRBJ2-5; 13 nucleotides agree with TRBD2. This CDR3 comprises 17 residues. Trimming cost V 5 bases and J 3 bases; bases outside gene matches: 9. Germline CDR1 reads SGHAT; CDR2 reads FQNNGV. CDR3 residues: CASSPWTSGGLEETQYF. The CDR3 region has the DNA TGTGCCAGCAGCCCCTGGACTAGCGGGGGTTTGGAAGAGACCCAGTACTTC.

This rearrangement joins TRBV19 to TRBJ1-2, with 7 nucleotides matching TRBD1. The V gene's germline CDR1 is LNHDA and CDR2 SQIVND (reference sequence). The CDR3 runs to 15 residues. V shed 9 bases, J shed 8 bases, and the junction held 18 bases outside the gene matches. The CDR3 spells CASHHGTALFDGYTF. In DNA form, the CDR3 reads TGTGCCAGCCACCACGGGACAGCTCTTTTTGACGGCTACACCTTC.

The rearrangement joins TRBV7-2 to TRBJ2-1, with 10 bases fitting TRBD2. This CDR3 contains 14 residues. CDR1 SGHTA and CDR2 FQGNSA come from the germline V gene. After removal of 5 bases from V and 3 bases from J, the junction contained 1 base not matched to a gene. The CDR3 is CASSPSGGYNEQFF. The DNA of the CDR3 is TGTGCCAGCAGCCCTAGCGGGGGCTACAATGAGCAGTTCTTC.

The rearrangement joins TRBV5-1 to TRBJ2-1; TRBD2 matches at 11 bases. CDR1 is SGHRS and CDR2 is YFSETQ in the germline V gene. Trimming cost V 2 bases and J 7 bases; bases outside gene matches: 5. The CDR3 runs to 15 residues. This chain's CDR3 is CASSFPSGGRNEQFF. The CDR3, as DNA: TGCGCCAGCAGCTTCCCTAGCGGGGGGAGGAATGAGCAGTTCTTC.

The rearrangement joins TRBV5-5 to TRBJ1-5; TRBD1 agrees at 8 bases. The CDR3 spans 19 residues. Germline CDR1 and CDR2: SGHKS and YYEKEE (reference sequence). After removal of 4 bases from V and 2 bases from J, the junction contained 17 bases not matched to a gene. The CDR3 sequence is CASSPRGRGLSDGNQPQHF. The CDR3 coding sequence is TGTGCCAGCAGCCCAAGGGGCAGGGGGCTGAGTGACGGCAATCAGCCCCAGCATTTT.

The CDR3 nucleotides read TGTGCCAGCCGGGGCCAGGGGGCAGATACGCAGTATTTT. This translates into CASRGQGADTQYF. The chain recombines TRBV7-8 with TRBJ2-3, with 7 bases fitting TRBD1. Germline V gives CDR1 SGHVS, CDR2 FQNEAQ. V was clipped by 8 bases and J by 4 bases; unmatched bases: 6. The CDR3 loop spans 13 amino acids.

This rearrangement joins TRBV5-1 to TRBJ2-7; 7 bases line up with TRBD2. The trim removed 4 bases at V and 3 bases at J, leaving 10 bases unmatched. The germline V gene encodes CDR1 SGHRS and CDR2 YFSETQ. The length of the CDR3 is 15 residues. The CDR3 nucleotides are TGCGCCAGCAGCCTCACGGTGGGGGGGAACTACGAGCAGTACTTC. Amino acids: CASSLTVGGNYEQYF.